These 8 T cell receptor beta chains share one sample of origin, sequenced in a study of T cells after yellow fever vaccination. One entry per CDR3 protein, called by TCRdb with MiXCR from the 5' RACE reads. This table has about 320,000 distinct CDR3 sequences, approximately 4.3% appearing once. Sequences were derived from PBMCs, sampled 15 days after the yellow fever booster vaccination. The receptors shown here come from a man aged 18 to 29 who received the YFV17D yellow fever vaccine.

This clonotype appeared many times. The chain carries TRBV7-2 and TRBJ2-4, with D tentatively TRBD2 (5 bases). Between the trimmed V and J ends, which lost 3 bases and 2 bases, there was a span of 14 bases. Germline CDR1 reads SGHTA; CDR2 reads FQGNSA. CDR3 length: 16 residues. The CDR3 nucleotides read TGTGCCAGCAGCTTCCCCCCGAGGGCCTCCAAAAACATTCAGTACTTC. Translating it yields CASSFPPRASKNIQYF.

The chain recombines TRBV5-1 with TRBJ1-1; D gene ambiguous. Trimming removed 4 bases at V and 2 bases at J, with 12 bases between. Germline CDR1 and CDR2: SGHRS and YFSETQ. This CDR3 region has 14 residues. CDR3 loop: CASSAGPGNTEAFF. The CDR3 DNA follows: TGCGCCAGCAGCGCGGGCCCAGGAAACACTGAAGCTTTCTTT.

This clonotype was counted only a few times. The V and J genes are TRBV7-2 and TRBJ1-1; D unresolved. The CDR3 sequence is 12 residues long. V was cut by 9 bases and J by 3 bases, with 11 bases left in between. Germline V gene sequence: CDR1 SGHTA, CDR2 FQGNSA. The CDR3 DNA follows: TGTGCCAGTAAGACGGGATACACTGAAGCTTTCTTT. Its translation is CASKTGYTEAFF.

This clonotype has ten or more counts. The V and J genes are TRBV28 and TRBJ2-5, with D possibly matching TRBD1 (6 bases). Germline loops: CDR1 MDHEN, CDR2 SYDVKM. The CDR3 contains 14 residues. Trimming took 7 bases from V and 7 from J, leaving 19 bases between them. This chain's CDR3 is CASNGEGHLATQYF. The CDR3 coding sequence is TGTGCCAGCAACGGAGAGGGACACCTGGCGACCCAGTACTTC.

This clonotype was picked up a small number of times. The chain recombines TRBV4-1 with TRBJ2-3; no reliable D call. Germline V lookup: CDR1 MGHRA, CDR2 YSYEKL. The ends were cut back, 3 bases at V and 4 bases at J, with 11 bases in the middle. The CDR3 consists of 14 residues. The CDR3 nucleotides are TGCGCCAGCAGCCAGGGCACCGGCCCAGATACGCAGTATTTT. It codes for CASSQGTGPDTQYF.

The chain links TRBV7-3 to TRBJ2-7; 8 positions agree with TRBD1. The CDR3 loop spans 15 amino acids. V shed 0 bases, J shed 5 bases, and the junction held 6 bases outside the gene matches. CDR1 is SGHTA, CDR2 FQGTGA, per germline. The CDR3 sequence is CASSLTFGQGNEQYF. The DNA for the CDR3 is TGTGCCAGCAGCTTAACGTTTGGACAGGGTAACGAGCAGTACTTC.

In its sample, this clonotype was seen a few times. V gene TRBV25-1 combines with J gene TRBJ2-1; 7 bases are a match to TRBD1. The CDR3 extends over 15 amino acids. V lost 0 bases, J lost 8 bases, and 7 bases stayed unmatched. Germline loops: CDR1 MGHDK, CDR2 SYGVNS. CDR3 in DNA: TGTGCCAGCAGTGAATACGCGACAGGGATGGATGAGCAGTTCTTC. Its translation: CASSEYATGMDEQFF.

This clonotype was detected ten times or more. J is TRBJ2-3 and V is TRBV7-2, with D maybe TRBD1 (7 bases). V gave up 5 bases and J gave up 3 bases, with 24 bases separating them. CDR1 SGHTA and CDR2 FQGNSA come from the germline V gene. The CDR3 totals 18 residues. CDR3 in amino acids: CASSILAAGGLETDTQYF. The CDR3 DNA reads as TGTGCCAGCAGCATATTGGCGGCAGGGGGGTTGGAAACAGATACGCAGTATTTT.